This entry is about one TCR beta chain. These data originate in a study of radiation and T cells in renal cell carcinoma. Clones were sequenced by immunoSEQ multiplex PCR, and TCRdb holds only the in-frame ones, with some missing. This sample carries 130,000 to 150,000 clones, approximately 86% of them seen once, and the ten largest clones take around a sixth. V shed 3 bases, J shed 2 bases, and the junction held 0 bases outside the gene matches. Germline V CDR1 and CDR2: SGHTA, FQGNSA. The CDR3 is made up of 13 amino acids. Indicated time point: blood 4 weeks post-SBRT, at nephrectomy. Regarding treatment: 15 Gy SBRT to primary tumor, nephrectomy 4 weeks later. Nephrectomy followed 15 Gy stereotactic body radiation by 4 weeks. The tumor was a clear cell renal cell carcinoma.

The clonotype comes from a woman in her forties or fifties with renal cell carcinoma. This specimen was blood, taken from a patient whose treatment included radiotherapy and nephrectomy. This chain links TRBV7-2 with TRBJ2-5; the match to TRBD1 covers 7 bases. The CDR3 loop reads CASSLGQQETQYF. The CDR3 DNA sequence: TGTGCCAGCAGCTTGGGACAGCAAGAGACCCAGTACTTC.